This T cell receptor beta chain was captured by sequencing in a study of shared clonotypes between healthy human individuals. Turning to this clone: Its antigen is undetermined.

Germline V lookup: CDR1 LNHDA, CDR2 SQIVND (reference sequence). V was shortened by 6 bases and J by 7 bases, with 24 bases between the two germline ends. There are 16 residues in the CDR3. Naive CD8 isolation took CD45RO-negative cells positively selected for CCR7 and excluded terminally differentiated effector memory CD45RA+ cells. Assay execution took place at the deep level. Repertoires were generated with immunoSEQ multiplex PCR, while TCRdb's copy carries only in-frame clones and drops some. The profile shows roughly 2.1 million clones, 90% to 95% of them singletons. Study results and caveats: Relative to their counterparts shared across all four donors, non-shared clonotypes exhibited diminished generation probabilities.

The clonotype was recovered from a man between 18 and 29 years old in good health. Some clones in this sample may be carry-over from other donors' samples. This chain connects TRBV19 to TRBJ1-2; tentative D call: TRBD1 (5 bases). The specimen was naive CD8+ T cells from PBMCs. For the CDR3, the DNA is TGTGCCAGTAGCCCACTCCTGGGCAGGGAAAAGAGTGGCTACACCTTC. Protein product: CASSPLLGREKSGYTF.